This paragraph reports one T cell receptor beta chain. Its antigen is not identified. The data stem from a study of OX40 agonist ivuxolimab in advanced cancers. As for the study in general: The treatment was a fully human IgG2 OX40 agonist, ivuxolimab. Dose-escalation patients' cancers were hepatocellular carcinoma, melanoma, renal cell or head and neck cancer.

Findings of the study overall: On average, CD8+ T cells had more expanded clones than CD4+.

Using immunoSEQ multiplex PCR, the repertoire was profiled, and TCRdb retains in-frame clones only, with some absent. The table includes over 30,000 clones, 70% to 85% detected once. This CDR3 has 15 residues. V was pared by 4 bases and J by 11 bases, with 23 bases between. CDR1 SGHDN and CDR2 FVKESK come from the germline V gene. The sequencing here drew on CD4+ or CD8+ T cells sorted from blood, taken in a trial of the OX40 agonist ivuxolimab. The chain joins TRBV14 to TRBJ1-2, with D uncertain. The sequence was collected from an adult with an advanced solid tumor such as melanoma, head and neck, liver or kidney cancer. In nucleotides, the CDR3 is TGTGCCAGCAGCCCTCAAGACCCAATCCCCCCCCCGTACACCTTC. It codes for CASSPQDPIPPPYTF.